A single sample is the source of the 14 T cell receptor beta chains below, sequenced in a study of T cell repertoires in cytomegalovirus infection (dated by TCRdb to between 2018 and 2021). Sequencing relied on an Illumina HiSeq 1500. TCRdb trimmed the raw reads at Q25, called clones with MiXCR and kept productive beta chains. All rows with the same CDR3 protein become a single entry with the most common DNA and genes. For this sample the table gives 600,000 to 800,000 distinct CDR3 sequences, of which 20% to 25% were detected only once. The biggest ten clones account for less than 10% of the sample. Sequencing was performed on CD8+ T cells from PBMCs. All receptors derive from a human donor in good health (CMV status not recorded). Some clones in this sample may be carry-over from other donors' samples.

This chain connects TRBV15 to TRBJ2-7; 7 bases are a match to TRBD2. This CDR3 spans 13 amino acids. After removal of 5 bases from V and 3 bases from J, the junction contained 4 bases not matched to a gene. In germline, CDR1 is LNHNV, CDR2 YYDKDF (reference sequence). For the CDR3, the DNA is TGTGCCACCAGCGGGGGGGTTGACTACGAGCAGTACTTC. This encodes CATSGGVDYEQYF.

This clonotype turned up a few times. The gene calls are TRBV29-1 and TRBJ2-1; 8 bases match TRBD1. The V gene end was trimmed by 6 bases and the J gene end by 1 base; junction bases not matched to a gene: 5. Germline CDR1 is SQVTM and CDR2 is ANQGSEA. The CDR3 consists of 14 residues. CDR3: CSVGQGGSYNEQFF. In nucleotides, the CDR3 is TGCAGCGTCGGACAGGGCGGTTCCTACAATGAGCAGTTCTTC.

This clonotype has only a few counts. V and J are TRBV15 and TRBJ2-3; no firm D call. Trimming removed 0 bases at V and 3 bases at J, with 13 bases between. This CDR3 region has 16 residues. From germline, CDR1 is LNHNV and CDR2 YYDKDF (reference sequence). CDR3 region: CATSRDRHPLTDTQYF. CDR3 sequence (DNA): TGTGCCACCAGCAGAGATCGTCACCCCTTAACAGATACGCAGTATTTT.

This clonotype appeared a few times. V and J are TRBV6-5 and TRBJ2-1; either TRBD1 or TRBD2 may fit D (6 bases each). The CDR3 is 15 residues long. Deletions cut 0 bases from V and 5 bases from J, with 11 bases between. Germline V CDR1 and CDR2: MNHEY, SVGAGI. CDR3 in amino acids: CASSYSGGPDNEQFF. CDR3 in DNA: TGTGCCAGCAGTTACTCGGGGGGCCCCGACAATGAGCAGTTCTTC.

The chain joins TRBV12-3 or TRBV12-4 to TRBJ2-5; 8 positions match TRBD2. The CDR3 spans 11 residues. V shed 7 bases, J shed 5 bases, and the junction held 0 bases outside the gene matches. CDR3 bases: TGTGCCAGCACGGGGGGGGAGACCCAGTACTTC. As protein: CASTGGETQYF.

This clonotype showed up just once. This chain connects TRBV29-1 to TRBJ1-2; D perhaps matches TRBD1 (6 bases). The germline V gene has CDR1 SQVTM and CDR2 ANQGSEA. The CDR3 length is 15 residues. V was clipped by 7 bases and J by 4 bases, with 22 bases between them. CDR3 amino acids: CSAFGQYSTRYGYTF. CDR3 nucleotides: TGCAGCGCCTTCGGACAGTATTCCACCCGCTATGGCTACACCTTC. Drawing the rest from reference TRBV29-1 and TRBJ1-2, the complete variable domain is SAVISQKPSRDICQRGTSLTIQCQVDSQVTMMFWYRQQPGQSLTLIATANQGSEATYESGFVIDKFPISRPNLTFSTLTVSNMSPEDSSIYLCSAFGQYSTRYGYTFGSGTRLTVV.

The V and J genes are TRBV2 and TRBJ2-5; 8 bases line up with TRBD2. Germline values: CDR1 SNHLY, CDR2 FYNNEI. V dropped 5 bases and J dropped 3; count of bases not matched to a gene: 11. The CDR3 covers 16 residues. The CDR3 DNA is TGTGCCAGCAGTCCTTCCTCGGGGGGGACGGAAGAGACCCAGTACTTC. Translating it yields CASSPSSGGTEETQYF.

The chain has TRBV20-1 and TRBJ1-2, with a weak D call TRBD1 (6 bases). The ends were cut back, 0 bases at V and 5 bases at J, with 13 bases in the middle. There are 14 residues in the CDR3. Germline V gene lookup returns CDR1 DFQATT and CDR2 SNEGSKA (reference sequence). The CDR3 region has the DNA TGCAGTGCTAGAGATACCGGGGGCGAATATGGCTACACCTTC. The encoded protein is CSARDTGGEYGYTF.

This clonotype was detected a few times. The rearrangement uses TRBV20-1 and TRBJ1-6; D not certain. CDR3 size: 8 residues. Looked up from germline, CDR1 is DFQATT and CDR2 is SNEGSKA (reference sequence). Trimming removed 7 bases from V and 12 bases from J, with 4 bases in between. The CDR3 DNA sequence: TGCAGTGTAGGACCCCTCCACTTT. It is translated as CSVGPLHF.

This clonotype has a count of ten or more. J is TRBJ1-1 and V is TRBV7-6, with 7 bases matching TRBD1. CDR1 is SGHVS, CDR2 FNYEAQ, per germline. The CDR3 contains 15 residues. The V gene end was trimmed by 5 bases and the J gene end by 4 bases; junction bases not matched to a gene: 10. The CDR3 region is CASSRDSPTGTEAFF. In DNA, the CDR3 is TGTGCCAGCAGCCGGGACAGCCCGACGGGCACTGAAGCTTTCTTT.

J is TRBJ2-5 and V is TRBV3-1; TRBD1 is a possible D gene (6 bases). Germline-derived CDR1 and CDR2 are LGHDT and YNNKEL (reference sequence). This CDR3 comprises 14 residues. Deletions cut 4 bases from V and 4 bases from J, with 13 bases between. CDR3 amino acids: CASSPSGQAETQYF. The CDR3 DNA reads TGTGCCAGCAGCCCCTCGGGACAAGCAGAGACCCAGTACTTC.

The CDR3 nucleotides are TGTGCCATCAGTGAGTCGGCACTGGGAGAAGCTTTCTTT. Translating gives CAISESALGEAFF. This chain links TRBV10-3 with TRBJ1-1; D gene unclear. V dropped 0 bases and J dropped 8 bases, with 10 bases sitting between them. Germline V lookup: CDR1 ENHRY, CDR2 SYGVKD. The CDR3 sequence is 13 residues long.

There are many counts of this clonotype. This chain links TRBV27 with TRBJ1-6; 12 nucleotides align to TRBD1. V lost 2 bases and J lost 3; bases outside the gene matches: 5. CDR3 length: 18 residues. CDR1 MNHEY and CDR2 SMNVEV come from the germline V gene (reference sequence). CDR3 residues: CASSLLGTGGFYNSPLHF. CDR3 nucleotide sequence: TGTGCCAGCAGTTTACTTGGGACAGGGGGCTTCTATAATTCACCCCTCCACTTT.

This clonotype was recorded at least ten times. The rearrangement links TRBV7-6 to TRBJ2-2; tentatively, D is TRBD1 (5 bases). This CDR3 region has 16 residues. Trimming stripped 4 bases from V and 2 bases from J, with 14 bases between. The germline V gene encodes CDR1 SGHVS and CDR2 FNYEAQ. The CDR3 nucleotides are TGTGCCAGCAGCTCCTTGGAAAGGGGTAACACCGGGGAGCTGTTTTTT. It translates to CASSSLERGNTGELFF.